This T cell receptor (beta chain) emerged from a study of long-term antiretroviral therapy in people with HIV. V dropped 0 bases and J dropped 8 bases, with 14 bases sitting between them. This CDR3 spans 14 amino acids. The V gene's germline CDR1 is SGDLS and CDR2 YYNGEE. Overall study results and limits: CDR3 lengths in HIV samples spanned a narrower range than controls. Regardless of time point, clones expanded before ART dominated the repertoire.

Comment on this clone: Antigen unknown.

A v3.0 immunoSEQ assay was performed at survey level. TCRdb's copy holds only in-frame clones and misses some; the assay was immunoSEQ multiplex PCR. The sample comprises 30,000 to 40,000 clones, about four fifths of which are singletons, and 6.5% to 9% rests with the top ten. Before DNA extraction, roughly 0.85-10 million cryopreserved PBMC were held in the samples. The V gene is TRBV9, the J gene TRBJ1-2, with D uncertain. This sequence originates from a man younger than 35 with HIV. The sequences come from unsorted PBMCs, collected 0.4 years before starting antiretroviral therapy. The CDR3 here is CASSVASQTGGYTF. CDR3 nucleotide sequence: TGTGCCAGCAGCGTAGCTTCCCAAACCGGGGGCTACACCTTC.